Listed below are T cell receptor beta chains from one sample, sequenced in a study of T cell responses to AZD1222 COVID-19 vaccine. Data came from immunoSEQ multiplex PCR; TCRdb stores just in-frame clones and leaves some out. The sample has about 26,000 clones; around 90% are singletons. Material: peripheral blood, obtained 28 days after the second AZD1222 dose. These receptor sequences come from an adult who received the AZD1222 COVID-19 vaccine. Both conserved end residues are trimmed from each CDR3. Each record gives: CDR3 length, V gene, clone size, J gene, CDR3 protein. A clone size is listed for some rows: how often the clone was seen (once, few, many), or a class if it is expanded.

>11|TRBV19|.|TRBJ1-1
ASSATPNTEAF
>12|TRBV2|once|TRBJ1-5
ASSGQGRYQPQH
>15|TRBV9|.|TRBJ2-3
ASSVGGSGAITDTQY
>16|TRBV27|.|TRBJ2-6
ASSLFTSITSGANVLT
>11|TRBV12-3/TRBV12-4|.|TRBJ1-6
ASMERGNSPLH
>11|TRBV5-1|once|TRBJ2-3
ASSPAGTDTQY
>12|TRBV7-2|.|TRBJ1-2
ASSSTGTGYGYT
>15|TRBV6-1|once|TRBJ1-5
ASSEDGRAGINQPQH
>13|TRBV4-1|.|TRBJ2-5
ASSQDSQGVKTQY
>11|TRBV29-1|.|TRBJ1-2
SAGQGGIYGYT
>12|TRBV6-2/TRBV6-3|.|TRBJ1-2
ASSYPARGDGYT
>13|TRBV15|.|TRBJ2-5
ATSRDGRQGGTQY
>16|TRBV2|.|TRBJ2-5
ASSGSRTSGGTKETQY
>13|TRBV7-9|.|TRBJ2-1
ASSMLSGGFGEQF
>14|TRBV23-1|once|TRBJ1-2
ASRKWGLRDHYGYT